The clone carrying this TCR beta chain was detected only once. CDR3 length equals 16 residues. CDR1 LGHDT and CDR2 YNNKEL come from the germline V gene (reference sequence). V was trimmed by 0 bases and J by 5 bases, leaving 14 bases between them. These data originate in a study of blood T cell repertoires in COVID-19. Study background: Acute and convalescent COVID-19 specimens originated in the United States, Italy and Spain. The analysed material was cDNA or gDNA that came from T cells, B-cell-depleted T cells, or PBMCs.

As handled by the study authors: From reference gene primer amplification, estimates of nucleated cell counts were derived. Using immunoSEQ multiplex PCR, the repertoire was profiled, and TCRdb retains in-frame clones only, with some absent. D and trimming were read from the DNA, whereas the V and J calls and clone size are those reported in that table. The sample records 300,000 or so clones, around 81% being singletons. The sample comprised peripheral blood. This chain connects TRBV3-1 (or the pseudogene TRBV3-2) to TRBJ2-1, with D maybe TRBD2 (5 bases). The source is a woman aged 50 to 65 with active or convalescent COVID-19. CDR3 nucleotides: TGTGCCAGCAGCCAAGACCGGCTAGCAGAGAACAATGAGCAGTTCTTC. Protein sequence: CASSQDRLAENNEQFF.